Listed below are T cell receptor beta chains from one sample, sequenced in a study of cytomegalovirus exposure and HLA in healthy donors. Sequenced by immunoSEQ multiplex PCR; TCRdb stores in-frame clones only, minus some. The sample has around 130,000 clones; less than 85% are singletons. The specimen sequenced was PBMCs. These receptors were collected from a woman aged 40 to 49 in good health and CMV-seropositive. Each CDR3 is given with its conserved first and last residue. D genes are given only for firm matches. Only part of the rows carry a size: once, few, many, or a class if the clone is expanded.

V: TRBV11-2; J: TRBJ1-1; size: .; D: TRBD1; DNA: TGTGCCAGCAGCCGTGGACAGGGCTATTCAGAGAACACTGAAGCTTTCTTT; CDR3: CASSRGQGYSENTEAFF
V: TRBV11-2; J: TRBJ1-2; size: .; D: .; DNA: TGTGCCAGCAGCTGGGGGGGGGATGGCTACACCTTC; CDR3: CASSWGGDGYTF
V: TRBV9; J: TRBJ2-1; size: .; D: TRBD2; DNA: TGTGCCAGCAGCTTCAGTCTAGCGGGAGGCCCCTACAATGAGCAGTTCTTC; CDR3: CASSFSLAGGPYNEQFF
V: TRBV2; J: TRBJ1-5; size: .; D: .; DNA: TGTGCCAGCAGTGCGGACCGAGGGAATCAGCCCCAGCATTTT; CDR3: CASSADRGNQPQHF
V: TRBV4-2; J: TRBJ2-1; size: .; D: .; DNA: TGTGCCAGCAGCCAAGATCCCCTCCTCAGCAATGAGCAGTTCTTC; CDR3: CASSQDPLLSNEQFF
V: TRBV4-3; J: TRBJ1-2; size: .; D: .; DNA: TGCGCCAGCAGCCAAGGGGCAAGTTTAGCTAACTATGGCTACACCTTC; CDR3: CASSQGASLANYGYTF
V: TRBV7-2; J: TRBJ1-2; size: .; D: .; DNA: TGTGCCAGCAGCTTTTATCGGGGTCTGGGATCGAACTATGGCTACACCTTC; CDR3: CASSFYRGLGSNYGYTF
V: TRBV27; J: TRBJ2-7; size: few; D: .; DNA: TGTGCCAGCAGTTTGACCGACAGCTACGAGCAGTACTTC; CDR3: CASSLTDSYEQYF
V: TRBV2; J: TRBJ1-4; size: .; D: .; DNA: TGTGCCAGATCCAAAGCGAACCGGAATGAAAAACTGTTTTTT; CDR3: CARSKANRNEKLFF
V: TRBV9; J: TRBJ2-1; size: few; D: .; DNA: TGTGCCAGCAGCCCCACGCGGGCGAGGAACGAGCAGTTCTTC; CDR3: CASSPTRARNEQFF
V: TRBV28; J: TRBJ2-7; size: once; D: .; DNA: TGTGCCAGCAGTACCACCGGGACTGCTATTTACGAGCAGTACTTC; CDR3: CASSTTGTAIYEQYF
V: TRBV18; J: TRBJ1-3; size: few; D: .; DNA: TGTGCCAGCTCACCTCAGGGAGGATACACCATATATTTT; CDR3: CASSPQGGYTIYF
V: TRBV30; J: TRBJ2-5; size: few; D: TRBD2; DNA: TGTGCCTGGATCCGGCTGGGACTAGCGAGGGAGACCCAGTACTTC; CDR3: CAWIRLGLARETQYF
V: TRBV19; J: TRBJ1-2; size: .; D: .; DNA: TGTGCCAGTAGTATAGGCGTACAGGGAAGCTACACCTTC; CDR3: CASSIGVQGSYTF
V: TRBV28; J: TRBJ1-5; size: once; D: TRBD1; DNA: TGTGCCAGCAGTCGGACAGGGGGCAAGCAGCCCCAGCATTTT; CDR3: CASSRTGGKQPQHF
V: TRBV6-1; J: TRBJ2-7; size: .; D: TRBD1; DNA: TGTGCCAGCGCCAGGGGGATATCTACCTACGAGCAGTACTTC; CDR3: CASARGISTYEQYF
V: TRBV30; J: TRBJ2-1; size: .; D: .; DNA: TGTGCCTGGAGCGGGGGGCTAAACTACAATGAGCAGTTCTTC; CDR3: CAWSGGLNYNEQFF
V: TRBV7-2; J: TRBJ2-1; size: .; D: .; DNA: TGTGCCAGCAGCTTAGCGGTAACAGGATCCATACTCAACAATGAGCAGTTCTTC; CDR3: CASSLAVTGSILNNEQFF
V: TRBV11-1; J: TRBJ1-1; size: .; D: .; DNA: TGTGCCAGCAGCTCCAACAGGGTATCGAACACTGAAGCTTTCTTT; CDR3: CASSSNRVSNTEAFF
V: TRBV28; J: TRBJ2-1; size: .; D: TRBD1; DNA: TGTGCCAGCAGTTACAGGACAGGGGCGAACAATGAGCAGTTCTTC; CDR3: CASSYRTGANNEQFF
V: TRBV27; J: TRBJ1-5; size: .; D: TRBD1; DNA: TGTGCCAGCAGTTTAAGGGGGGGGCAGGGGGCGACAGCTCAGCCCCAGCATTTT; CDR3: CASSLRGGQGATAQPQHF
V: TRBV18; J: TRBJ1-1; size: .; D: TRBD1; DNA: TGTGCCAGCTCACCCCTCGGACAGGGGAGTACTGAAGCTTTCTTT; CDR3: CASSPLGQGSTEAFF
V: TRBV4-1; J: TRBJ2-1; size: .; D: TRBD1; DNA: TGCGCCAGCCGATCTTTGACAGGGCTTTCCTACAATGAGCAGTTCTTC; CDR3: CASRSLTGLSYNEQFF
V: TRBV4-3; J: TRBJ2-5; size: once; D: .; DNA: TGCGCCAGCAGCCAAGGATTCGGGAAGGGAGCGTACCAAGAGACCCAGTACTTC; CDR3: CASSQGFGKGAYQETQYF
V: TRBV5-6; J: TRBJ2-3; size: .; D: TRBD2; DNA: TGTGCCAGCAGCTTGCCAACTAGCGGGAGTTTCTCAGATACGCAGTATTTT; CDR3: CASSLPTSGSFSDTQYF
V: TRBV6-5; J: TRBJ2-7; size: .; D: .; DNA: TGTGCCAGCAGCTCAGGCTCCTACGAGCAGTACTTC; CDR3: CASSSGSYEQYF
V: TRBV2; J: TRBJ1-3; size: few; D: .; DNA: TGTGCCAGCAGTGAGGGGGGGCGCTCTGGAAACACCATATATTTT; CDR3: CASSEGGRSGNTIYF
V: TRBV7-7; J: TRBJ2-5; size: .; D: TRBD2; DNA: TGTGCTAGCAGCACCGGACTAGCGGGAGGCCGGGGAGAGACCCAGTACTTC; CDR3: CASSTGLAGGRGETQYF
V: TRBV28; J: TRBJ1-2; size: .; D: .; DNA: TGTGCCAGCAGTTCACAGGTTAACTATGGCTACACCTTC; CDR3: CASSSQVNYGYTF
V: TRBV7-2; J: TRBJ2-1; size: .; D: .; DNA: TGTGCCAGCAGCCCAGGAGGGCCGGAGTTCTTC; CDR3: CASSPGGPEFF
V: TRBV2; J: TRBJ2-5; size: .; D: .; DNA: TGTGCCAGCAGTGTTTGGAGTGGGGGGGCTGGAGAGACCCAGTACTTC; CDR3: CASSVWSGGAGETQYF
V: TRBV28; J: TRBJ1-1; size: .; D: TRBD1; DNA: TGTGCCAGCAGTTTATCGGACAGGGGGAACACTGAAGCTTTCTTT; CDR3: CASSLSDRGNTEAFF
V: TRBV27; J: TRBJ1-1; size: .; D: TRBD1; DNA: TGTGCCAGCTTCTGGACAGGGTCGGGGAGCACTGAAGCTTTCTTT; CDR3: CASFWTGSGSTEAFF
V: TRBV30; J: TRBJ2-2; size: .; D: .; DNA: TGTGCCTGGAGCCGGAACACCGGGGAGCTGTTTTTT; CDR3: CAWSRNTGELFF
V: TRBV28; J: TRBJ1-4; size: .; D: .; DNA: TGTGCCAGCAGTTTAAGTCCGGGTCTTCTCGGGAGTAATGGTGGAAAACTGTTTTTT; CDR3: CASSLSPGLLGSNGGKLFF
V: TRBV6-1; J: TRBJ1-5; size: .; D: .; DNA: TGTGCCAGCAGCCCCGAGGCTTGGGGCAATCAGCCCCAGCATTTT; CDR3: CASSPEAWGNQPQHF
V: TRBV19; J: TRBJ1-2; size: .; D: .; DNA: TGTGCCAGTAACCAAGGGGACTTCTATGGCTACACCTTC; CDR3: CASNQGDFYGYTF
V: TRBV30; J: TRBJ1-4; size: .; D: .; DNA: TGTGCCTGGAGTGTAGAGGCAGGGAATGAACCAACTAATGAAAAACTGTTTTTT; CDR3: CAWSVEAGNEPTNEKLFF
V: TRBV11-2; J: TRBJ1-4; size: .; D: .; DNA: TGTGCCAGCAGCACGGACAGACAAGAAAAACTGTTTTTT; CDR3: CASSTDRQEKLFF
V: TRBV6-6; J: TRBJ2-3; size: .; D: .; DNA: TGTGCCAGCCTCAGGGGATACGGCACAGATACGCAGTATTTT; CDR3: CASLRGYGTDTQYF
V: TRBV5-1; J: TRBJ2-3; size: .; D: TRBD2; DNA: TGCGCCAGCAGCTGGACTAGCGGGACGAGCACAGATACGCAGTATTTT; CDR3: CASSWTSGTSTDTQYF
V: TRBV9; J: TRBJ2-1; size: once; D: .; DNA: TGTGCCAGCAATCGTCTAGCCGGCCTGTTCGATGAGCAGTTCTTC; CDR3: CASNRLAGLFDEQFF
V: TRBV7-8; J: TRBJ2-5; size: once; D: .; DNA: TGTGCCAGCCTGGAGGGGTACCCCAAAGTAGAGACCCAGTACTTC; CDR3: CASLEGYPKVETQYF
V: TRBV7-2; J: TRBJ2-7; size: .; D: .; DNA: TGTGCCAGCAGCGGGGAGACAGGTCCCTACGAGCAGTACTTC; CDR3: CASSGETGPYEQYF
V: TRBV30; J: TRBJ2-4; size: .; D: .; DNA: TGTGCCTGGAGCAAGACGCGACTCAGGGAAACCTTAGCCAAAAACATTCAGTACTTC; CDR3: CAWSKTRLRETLAKNIQYF
V: TRBV19; J: TRBJ2-3; size: many; D: TRBD2; DNA: TGTGCCAGTAGTTGGACTAGCTTATGGAGCACAGATACGCAGTATTTT; CDR3: CASSWTSLWSTDTQYF
V: TRBV19; J: TRBJ2-5; size: .; D: TRBD1; DNA: TGTGCCAGTAGGGGCAGGGGGCGGCAAGAGACCCAGTACTTC; CDR3: CASRGRGRQETQYF
V: TRBV15; J: TRBJ2-3; size: once; D: .; DNA: TGTGCCACCAGCAGAGAGTCCGGGTCCGGCACAGATACGCAGTATTTT; CDR3: CATSRESGSGTDTQYF